This T cell receptor (beta chain) was recorded in a study of shared clonotypes between healthy human individuals. Healthy adults negative for HIV, lacking recent acute infections or vaccinations, served as donors. The authors divided CD4+ cells into CD45RA+ naive and CD45RA-negative memory subsets. V was clipped by 4 bases and J by 3 bases; unmatched bases: 8. The germline CDR1 and CDR2 sequences are MDHEN and SYDVKM. This CDR3 spans 15 amino acids. Assay: immunoSEQ multiplex PCR; the TCRdb copy retains only in-frame clones and omits some. The sample yields 2.5 million or so clones, roughly nine tenths seen once.

This clonotype was obtained from a man between 18 and 35 years old in good health. Input material: naive CD4+ T cells sorted from blood. Subset denoted: CD45RA+ positively selected. This chain links TRBV28 with TRBJ1-2, with TRBD1 matching 7 bases. CDR3 amino acids: CASSSASTGDYGYTF. The CDR3 nucleotides read TGTGCCAGCAGTTCCGCCTCCACAGGGGACTATGGCTACACCTTC.